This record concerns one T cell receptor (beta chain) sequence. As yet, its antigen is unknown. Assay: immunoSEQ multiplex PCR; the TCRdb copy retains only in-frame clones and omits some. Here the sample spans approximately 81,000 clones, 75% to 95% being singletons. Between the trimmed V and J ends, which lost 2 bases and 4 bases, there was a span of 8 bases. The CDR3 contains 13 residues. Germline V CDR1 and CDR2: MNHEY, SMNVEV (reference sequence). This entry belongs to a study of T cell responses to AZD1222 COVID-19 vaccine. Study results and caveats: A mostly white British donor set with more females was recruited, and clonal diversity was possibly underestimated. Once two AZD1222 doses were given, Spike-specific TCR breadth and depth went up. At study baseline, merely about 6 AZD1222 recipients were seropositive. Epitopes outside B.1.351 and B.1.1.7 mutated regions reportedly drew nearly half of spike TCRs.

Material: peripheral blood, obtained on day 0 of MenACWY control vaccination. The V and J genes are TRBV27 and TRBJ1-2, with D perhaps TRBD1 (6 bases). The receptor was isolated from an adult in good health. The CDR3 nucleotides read TGTGCCAGCAGTTTAGGGGGCCTCTATGGCTACACCTTC. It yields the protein CASSLGGLYGYTF.